The clone carrying this T cell receptor beta chain has a single count. The sample belongs to a study of low-dose radiotherapy and immunotherapy resistance in tumors. Patients who could take part had advanced solid tumors with no tumor-infiltrating lymphocytes. Trimming removed 5 bases at V and 1 base at J, with 17 bases between. The germline V gene encodes CDR1 MDHEN and CDR2 SYDVKM. The CDR3 consists of 16 residues. TRAV and TRBV primers primed cDNA for both TCRalpha and TCRbeta. PCR amplification of the TCRs was performed with Phusion for approximately 20 PCR cycles, and it relied on a constant-region primer together with a V-primer adapter. Amplifying the isolated mRNA was done by in vitro transcription. MiXCR, run by TCRdb on the reads, gives a single entry per CDR3 protein. The sample holds 9,500 to 15,000 distinct CDR3 sequences; 76% are singletons and the top ten take more than 3%.

The receptor comes from a human donor with advanced metastatic prostate, ovarian, gallbladder or colorectal cancer (not recorded which). This table probably holds off-target reads from a library built for another chain. This chain links TRBV28 with TRBJ1-2, with a possible D match to TRBD1 (5 bases). In nucleotides, the CDR3 is TGTGCCAGCAGTCAAGGACACTCCACCTATAACTATGGCTACACCTTC. Translating gives CASSQGHSTYNYGYTF.